This TCR beta chain was found in a study of metastatic and nonmetastatic thyroid tumors (dated by TCRdb to about 2020). For the wider study: Repertoires from peripheral blood and from tumor or nodule tissue samples of malignant and benign thyroid patients were compared.

With respect to this clone: Which antigen it targets is not known. The record has no base qualities; no much larger clone is one base away.

No treatment had been received by any patient before thyroid surgery. The study retrospectively analysed patient clinical samples collected from about 2012 to 2018 using T-cell receptor beta sequencing. The investigation overall reported the following: In both blood and tumor samples, TCR beta diversity was reported to be significantly higher in malignant tumors than in benign nodules.

Library construction relied on PCR. Sequencer: Illumina HiSeq 4000. The TCR beta-chain CDR3 region of each patient was profiled by high-throughput sequencing. On the authors' methods: A classifier to discriminate distant-metastatic papillary thyroid cancer patients was built from CDR3 differences across clinicopathological groups. The Shannon index was used to measure repertoire diversity, and the Morisita-Horn index was used to measure how similar tumor and blood repertoires were. TCRdb reprocessed the public reads (quality trimming at Q25 with fastp, clone calling with MiXCR) and kept in-frame beta chains. TCRdb, not the authors, supplied the V and J calls. The sample yields about 12,000 clones; around 25% were counted once. The ten largest clones represent 45% to 65% of the sample. The source of this sequence is a male donor with papillary thyroid cancer or a benign thyroid nodule (not recorded which). Some clones in this sample may be carry-over from other donors' samples. The sample was blood.

The sequenced DNA is TGCAGTGCTAGGGGGCCTTTGCGGCCCTACGAGCAGTACTTC. Its protein product is CSARGPLRPYEQYF. The sequence links TRBV20-1 to TRBJ2-7, and perhaps TRBD1 as D gene, on 5 matching bases. Sequences DFQATT (CDR1) and SNEGSKA (CDR2) are obtained from the germline V gene (reference sequence). The germline ends are 14 bases apart after V is trimmed by 3 bases and J by 2 bases. The CDR3 covers 14 residues, taking in both the cysteine and the phenylalanine. Left in the record is the CDR3 DNA by itself, 42 bases read in frame from the first base.